A single sample is the source of the 6 T cell receptor beta chains below, sequenced in a study of T cell changes during pregnancy in multiple sclerosis. Clones were read by immunoSEQ multiplex PCR, and TCRdb kept only the in-frame ones, dropping some. The table shows some 71,000 clones, with 91% occurring only once. Sequences were derived from CD4+ T cells from peripheral blood mononuclear cells, sampled in the third trimester of pregnancy. The receptor source for this set is a female donor in good health, enrolled as a control in a pregnancy study.

The rearrangement joins TRBV15 to TRBJ2-5, with TRBD2 matching 9 bases. Germline V lookup: CDR1 LNHNV, CDR2 YYDKDF (reference sequence). With V trimmed by 1 base and J by 1 base, 4 bases remained unmatched. The length of the CDR3 is 16 residues. This CDR3 is CATSRGGGGAQETQYF. CDR3 coding DNA: TGTGCCACCAGCAGAGGGGGCGGGGGGGCCCAAGAGACCCAGTACTTC.

The rearrangement links TRBV28 to TRBJ1-2; no clear D gene. This CDR3 region has 13 residues. The germline V gene encodes CDR1 MDHEN and CDR2 SYDVKM. V lost 2 bases and J 2 bases, leaving 6 bases between the germline ends. In nucleotides, the CDR3 is TGTGCCAGCAGTTTAACGGGGAACTATGGCTACACCTTC. As protein: CASSLTGNYGYTF.

The chain employs TRBV7-2 and TRBJ2-7, with D possibly matching TRBD2 (5 bases). The CDR3 extends over 12 amino acids. With 5 bases removed from V and 1 base from J, the gap between germline ends came to 6 bases. CDR1 SGHTA and CDR2 FQGNSA come from the germline V gene. CDR3 bases: TGTGCCAGCAGCCGCGGGTCCTACGAGCAGTACTTC. Translation: CASSRGSYEQYF.

V is TRBV4-2 and J is TRBJ1-6; 9 bases fit TRBD1. There are 15 residues in the CDR3. CDR1 is LGHNA, CDR2 YNFKEQ, per germline. Unmatched junction bases numbered 4, after V lost 4 bases and J lost 6 bases. The CDR3 DNA follows: TGTGCCAGCAGCCGACTGGGACAGGGTAATTCACCCCTCCACTTT. It translates to CASSRLGQGNSPLHF.

The chain uses TRBV5-6 and TRBJ2-1; 13 bases align to TRBD2. With V trimmed by 4 bases and J by 0 bases, 10 bases remained unmatched. The CDR3 runs to 19 residues. Germline CDR1 SGHDT, CDR2 YYEEEE. Here the CDR3 DNA reads TGTGCCAGCAGCCATCGACTAGCGGGGGGCCTTAGCTCCTACAATGAGCAGTTCTTC. This translates into CASSHRLAGGLSSYNEQFF.

The gene calls are TRBV6-6 and TRBJ1-3; no firm D call. The ends were cut back, 2 bases at V and 0 bases at J, with 5 bases in the middle. Germline CDR1 and CDR2: MNHNY and SVGAGI (reference sequence). The CDR3 runs to 14 residues. CDR3 DNA sequence: TGTGCCAGCAGTTACGACAACTCTGGAAACACCATATATTTT. Translated, it gives CASSYDNSGNTIYF.